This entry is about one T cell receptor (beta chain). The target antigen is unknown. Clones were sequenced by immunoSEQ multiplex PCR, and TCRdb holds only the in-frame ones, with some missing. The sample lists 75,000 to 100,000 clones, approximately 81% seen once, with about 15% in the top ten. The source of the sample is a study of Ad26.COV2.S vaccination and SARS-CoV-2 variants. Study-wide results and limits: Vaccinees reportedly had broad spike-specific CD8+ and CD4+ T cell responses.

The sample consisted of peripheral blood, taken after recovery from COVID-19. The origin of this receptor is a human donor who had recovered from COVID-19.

The CDR3 nucleotides read TGTGCCAGTAGTCCCCAGGGGACAAATCCGACAGATACGCAGTATTTT. Its protein product is CASSPQGTNPTDTQYF. This rearrangement joins TRBV19 to TRBJ2-3, with D possibly matching TRBD1 (6 bases). The CDR3 runs 16 residues. V was pared by 5 bases and J by 3 bases, with 18 bases between. From germline, CDR1 is LNHDA and CDR2 SQIVND (reference sequence).